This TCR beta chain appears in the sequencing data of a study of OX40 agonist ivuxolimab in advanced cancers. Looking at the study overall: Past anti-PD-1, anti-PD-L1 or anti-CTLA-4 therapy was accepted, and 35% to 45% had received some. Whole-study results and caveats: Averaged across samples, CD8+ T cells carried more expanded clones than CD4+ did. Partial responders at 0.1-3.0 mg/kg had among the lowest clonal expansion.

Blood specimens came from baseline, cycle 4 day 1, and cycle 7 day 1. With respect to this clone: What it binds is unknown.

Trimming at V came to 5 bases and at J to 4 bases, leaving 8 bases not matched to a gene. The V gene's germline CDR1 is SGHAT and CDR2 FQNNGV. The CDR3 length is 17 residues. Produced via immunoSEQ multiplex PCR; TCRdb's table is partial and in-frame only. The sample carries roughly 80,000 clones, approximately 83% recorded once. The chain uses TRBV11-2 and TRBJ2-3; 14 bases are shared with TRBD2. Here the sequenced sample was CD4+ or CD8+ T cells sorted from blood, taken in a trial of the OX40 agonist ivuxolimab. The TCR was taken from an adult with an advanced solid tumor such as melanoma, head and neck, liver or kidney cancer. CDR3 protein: CASSTGLAGVVADTQYF. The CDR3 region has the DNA TGTGCCAGCAGCACGGGACTAGCGGGAGTGGTGGCAGATACGCAGTATTTT.